The 4 T cell receptor beta chains given below trace back to one sample, sequenced in a study of blood T cell repertoires in COVID-19. Assay: immunoSEQ multiplex PCR; the TCRdb copy retains only in-frame clones and omits some. The sample lists more than 200,000 clones, roughly 90% occurring once. Source material: PBMCs or T cells enriched from blood (not recorded which). The receptor set was obtained from a woman in her twenties or thirties who had recovered from COVID-19.

This clone appeared a single time. The CDR3 protein is CASSGGLAGSGEQFF. The CDR3 DNA is TGTGCCAGCAGTGGGGGACTAGCGGGGTCTGGGGAGCAGTTCTTC. The gene calls are TRBV2 and TRBJ2-1, with 13 positions matching TRBD2. This CDR3 has 15 residues. Germline trimming cut 4 bases from V and 10 bases from J; bases unmatched to any gene: 7. In germline, CDR1 is SNHLY, CDR2 FYNNEI.

The V and J genes are TRBV4-2 and TRBJ2-5; 8 nucleotides match TRBD1. The V gene end was trimmed by 1 base and the J gene end by 4 bases; junction bases not matched to a gene: 5. Germline V gene sequence: CDR1 LGHNA, CDR2 YNFKEQ. The CDR3 runs to 15 residues. CDR3 protein: CASSQVQGAGETQYF. CDR3 bases: TGTGCCAGCAGCCAAGTTCAGGGGGCTGGAGAGACCCAGTACTTC.

The genes are TRBV18 and TRBJ2-2; 10 nucleotides match TRBD2. The V gene end was trimmed by 6 bases and the J gene end by 5 bases; junction bases not matched to a gene: 12. The CDR3 runs 17 residues. From germline, CDR1 is KGHSH and CDR2 LQKENI. CDR3: CASSAEPGLASTGELFF. The CDR3, as DNA: TGTGCCAGCTCCGCTGAACCGGGACTAGCGTCGACCGGGGAGCTGTTTTTT.

V usage is TRBV2 and J usage is TRBJ1-1, with D possibly being TRBD1 (6 bases). Per germline, CDR1 SNHLY and CDR2 FYNNEI. V lost 2 bases to trimming and J lost 1 base, with 20 bases between them. CDR3 length equals 18 residues. The CDR3: CASSENTQGGIANTEAFF. CDR3 DNA sequence: TGTGCCAGCAGTGAAAATACACAGGGAGGGATTGCGAACACTGAAGCTTTCTTT.